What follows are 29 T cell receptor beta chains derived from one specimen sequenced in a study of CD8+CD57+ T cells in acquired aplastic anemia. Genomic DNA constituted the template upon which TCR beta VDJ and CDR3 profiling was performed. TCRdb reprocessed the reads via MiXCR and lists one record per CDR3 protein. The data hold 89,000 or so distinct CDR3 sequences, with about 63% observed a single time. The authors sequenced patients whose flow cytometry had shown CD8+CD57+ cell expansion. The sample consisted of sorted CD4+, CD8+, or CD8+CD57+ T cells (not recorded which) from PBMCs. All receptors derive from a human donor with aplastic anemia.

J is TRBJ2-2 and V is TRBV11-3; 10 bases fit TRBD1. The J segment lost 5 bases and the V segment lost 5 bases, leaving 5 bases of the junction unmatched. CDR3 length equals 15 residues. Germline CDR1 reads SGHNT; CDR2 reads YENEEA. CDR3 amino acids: CASSIGGQGTGELFF. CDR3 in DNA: TGTGCCAGCAGCATTGGGGGACAGGGGACCGGGGAGCTGTTTTTT.

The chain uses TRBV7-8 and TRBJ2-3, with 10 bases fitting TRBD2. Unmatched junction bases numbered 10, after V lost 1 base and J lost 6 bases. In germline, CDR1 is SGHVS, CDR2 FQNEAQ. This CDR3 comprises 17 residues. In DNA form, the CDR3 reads TGTGCCAGCAGCTTAGGACGGACTAGCGGACCCTGGGATACGCAGTATTTT. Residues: CASSLGRTSGPWDTQYF.

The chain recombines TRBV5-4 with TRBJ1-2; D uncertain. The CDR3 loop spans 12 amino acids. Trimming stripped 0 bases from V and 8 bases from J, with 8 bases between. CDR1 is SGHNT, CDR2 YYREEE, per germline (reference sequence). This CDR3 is CASSLAMGGYTF. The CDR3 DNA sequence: TGTGCCAGCAGCTTGGCAATGGGAGGCTACACCTTC.

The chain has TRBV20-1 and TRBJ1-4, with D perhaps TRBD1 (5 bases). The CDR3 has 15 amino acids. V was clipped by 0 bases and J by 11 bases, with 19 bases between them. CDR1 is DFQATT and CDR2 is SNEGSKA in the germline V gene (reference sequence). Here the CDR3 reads CSARENRDLGLKLFF. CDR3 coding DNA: TGCAGTGCTAGAGAGAACCGGGACCTCGGCTTGAAACTGTTTTTT.

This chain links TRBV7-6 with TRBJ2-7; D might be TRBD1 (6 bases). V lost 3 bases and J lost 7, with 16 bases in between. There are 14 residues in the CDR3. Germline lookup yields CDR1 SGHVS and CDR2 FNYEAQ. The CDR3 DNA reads TGTGCCAGCAGCTTTGGGACACCCACTAATGAGCAGTACTTC. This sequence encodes CASSFGTPTNEQYF.

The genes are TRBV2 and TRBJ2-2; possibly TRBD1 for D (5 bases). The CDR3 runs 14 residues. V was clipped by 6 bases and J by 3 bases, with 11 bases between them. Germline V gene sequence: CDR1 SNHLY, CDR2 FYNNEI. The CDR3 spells CASSRQLDTGELFF. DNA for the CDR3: TGTGCCAGCAGCCGACAGCTTGACACCGGGGAGCTGTTTTTT.

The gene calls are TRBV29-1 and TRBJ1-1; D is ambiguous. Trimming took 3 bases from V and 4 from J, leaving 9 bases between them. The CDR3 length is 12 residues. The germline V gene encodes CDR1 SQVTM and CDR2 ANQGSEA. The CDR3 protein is CSVDQAGTEAFF. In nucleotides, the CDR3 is TGCAGCGTTGACCAGGCGGGCACTGAAGCTTTCTTT.

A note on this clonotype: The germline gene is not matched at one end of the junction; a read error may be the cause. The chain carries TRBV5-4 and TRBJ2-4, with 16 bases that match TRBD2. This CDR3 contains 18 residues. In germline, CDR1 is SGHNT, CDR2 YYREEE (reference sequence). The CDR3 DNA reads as TGTGCCAGCAGCCTGGGACTAGCGGGAGGGCTAGCCAAAAACATTCAGTATTTC. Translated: CASSLGLAGGLAKNIQYF.

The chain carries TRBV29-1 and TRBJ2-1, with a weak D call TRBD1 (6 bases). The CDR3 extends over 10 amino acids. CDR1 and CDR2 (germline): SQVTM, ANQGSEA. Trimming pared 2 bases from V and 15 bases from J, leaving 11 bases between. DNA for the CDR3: TGCAGCGTTGAATATGGACAGATGTTCTTC. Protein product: CSVEYGQMFF.

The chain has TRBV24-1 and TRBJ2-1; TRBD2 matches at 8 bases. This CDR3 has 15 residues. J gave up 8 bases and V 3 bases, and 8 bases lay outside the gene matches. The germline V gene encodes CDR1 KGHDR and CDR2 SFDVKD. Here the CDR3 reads CATSDPGGPSDEQFF. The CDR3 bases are TGTGCCACCAGTGATCCGGGAGGGCCTTCCGATGAGCAGTTCTTC.

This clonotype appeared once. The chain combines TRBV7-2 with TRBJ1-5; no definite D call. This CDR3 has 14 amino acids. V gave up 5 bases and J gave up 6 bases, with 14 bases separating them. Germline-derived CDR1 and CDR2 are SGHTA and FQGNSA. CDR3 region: CASSPSRYSQPQHF. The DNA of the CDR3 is TGTGCCAGCAGCCCCTCGAGGTACAGTCAGCCCCAGCATTTT.

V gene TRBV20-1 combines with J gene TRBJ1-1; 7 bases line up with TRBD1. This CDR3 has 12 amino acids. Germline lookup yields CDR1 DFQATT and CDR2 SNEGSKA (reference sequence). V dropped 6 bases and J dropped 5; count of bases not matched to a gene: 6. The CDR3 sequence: CSAHRGGTEAFF. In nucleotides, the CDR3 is TGCAGTGCCCACAGGGGAGGGACTGAAGCTTTCTTT.

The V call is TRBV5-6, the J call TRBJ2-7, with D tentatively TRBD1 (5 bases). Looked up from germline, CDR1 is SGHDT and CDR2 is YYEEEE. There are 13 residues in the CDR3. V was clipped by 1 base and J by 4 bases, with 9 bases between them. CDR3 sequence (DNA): TGTGCCAGCAGCTTGCCCAGGGTTTACGAGCAGTACTTC. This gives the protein CASSLPRVYEQYF. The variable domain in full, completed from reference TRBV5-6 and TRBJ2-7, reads DAGVTQSPTHLIKTRGQQVTLRCSPKSGHDTVSWYQQALGQGPQFIFQYYEEEERQRGNFPDRFSGHQFPNYSSELNVNALLLGDSALYLCASSLPRVYEQYFGPGTRLTVT.

The CDR3 is CATSDFNQNYGYTF. The DNA of the CDR3 is TGTGCCACCAGTGATTTTAACCAGAACTATGGCTACACCTTC. V and J are TRBV24-1 and TRBJ1-2, with D hard to call. V gave up 1 base and J gave up 2 bases, with 7 bases separating them. This CDR3 contains 14 residues. The germline CDR1 and CDR2 sequences are KGHDR and SFDVKD.

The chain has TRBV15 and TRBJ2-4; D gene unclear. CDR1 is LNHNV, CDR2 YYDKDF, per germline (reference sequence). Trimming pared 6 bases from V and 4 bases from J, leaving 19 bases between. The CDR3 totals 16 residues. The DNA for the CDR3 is TGTGCCACCAGTACCCGTAGCCCACAGTTAAAAAACATTCAGTACTTC. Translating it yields CATSTRSPQLKNIQYF.

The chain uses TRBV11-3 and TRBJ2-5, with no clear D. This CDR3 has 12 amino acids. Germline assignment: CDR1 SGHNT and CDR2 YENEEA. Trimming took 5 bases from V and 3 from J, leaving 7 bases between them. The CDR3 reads CASSTREETQYF. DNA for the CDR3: TGTGCCAGCAGCACCCGGGAAGAGACCCAGTACTTC. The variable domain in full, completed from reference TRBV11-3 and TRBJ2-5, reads EAGVVQSPRYKIIEKKQPVAFWCNPISGHNTLYWYLQNLGQGPELLIRYENEEAVDDSQLPKDRFSAERLKGVDSTLKIQPAELGDSAVYLCASSTREETQYFGPGTRLLVL.

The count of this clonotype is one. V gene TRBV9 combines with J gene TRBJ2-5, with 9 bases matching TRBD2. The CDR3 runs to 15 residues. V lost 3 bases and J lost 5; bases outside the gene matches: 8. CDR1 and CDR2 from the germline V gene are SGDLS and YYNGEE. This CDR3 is CASSDGGGARETQYF. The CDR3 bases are TGTGCCAGCAGCGATGGCGGGGGGGCCCGTGAGACCCAGTACTTC.

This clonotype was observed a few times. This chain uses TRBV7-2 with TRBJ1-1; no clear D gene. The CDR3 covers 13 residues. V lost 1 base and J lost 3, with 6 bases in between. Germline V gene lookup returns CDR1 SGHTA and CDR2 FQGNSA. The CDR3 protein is CASSLVHDTEAFF. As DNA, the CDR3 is TGTGCCAGCAGCTTAGTTCATGACACTGAAGCTTTCTTT.

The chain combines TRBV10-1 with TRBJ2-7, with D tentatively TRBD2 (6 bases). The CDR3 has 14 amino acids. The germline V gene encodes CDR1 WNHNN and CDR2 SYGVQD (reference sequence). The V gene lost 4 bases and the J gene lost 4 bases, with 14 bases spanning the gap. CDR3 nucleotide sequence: TGCGCCAGCAGTGGCGGGATACCGCCTTACGAGCAGTACTTC. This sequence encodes CASSGGIPPYEQYF.

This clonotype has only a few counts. The DNA for the CDR3 is TGCAGTGCTAGGGGGGCATTATACGAGCAGTACTTC. Its protein is CSARGALYEQYF. The gene calls are TRBV20-1 and TRBJ2-7; a possible D gene is TRBD1 (6 bases). V lost 3 bases to trimming and J lost 4 bases, with 10 bases between them. The CDR3 is 12 residues long. Looked up from germline, CDR1 is DFQATT and CDR2 is SNEGSKA (reference sequence).

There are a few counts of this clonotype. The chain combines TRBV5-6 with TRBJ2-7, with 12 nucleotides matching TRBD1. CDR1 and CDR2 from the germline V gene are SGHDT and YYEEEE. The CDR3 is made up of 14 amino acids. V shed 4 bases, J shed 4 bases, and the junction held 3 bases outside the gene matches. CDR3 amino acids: CASSPGQGAYEQYF. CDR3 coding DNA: TGTGCCAGCAGCCCGGGACAGGGGGCTTACGAGCAGTACTTC.

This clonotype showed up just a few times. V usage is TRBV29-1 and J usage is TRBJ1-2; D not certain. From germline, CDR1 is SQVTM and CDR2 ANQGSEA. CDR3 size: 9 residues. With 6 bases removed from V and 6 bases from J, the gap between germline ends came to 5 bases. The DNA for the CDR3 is TGCAGCGTCATCGATGGCTACACCTTC. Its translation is CSVIDGYTF.

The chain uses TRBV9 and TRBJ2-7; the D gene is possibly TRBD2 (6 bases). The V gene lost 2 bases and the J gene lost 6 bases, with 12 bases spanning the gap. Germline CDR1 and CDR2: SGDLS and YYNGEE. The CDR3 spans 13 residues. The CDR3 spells CASSVELAREQYF. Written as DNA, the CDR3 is TGTGCCAGCAGCGTTGAACTAGCTCGCGAGCAGTACTTC.

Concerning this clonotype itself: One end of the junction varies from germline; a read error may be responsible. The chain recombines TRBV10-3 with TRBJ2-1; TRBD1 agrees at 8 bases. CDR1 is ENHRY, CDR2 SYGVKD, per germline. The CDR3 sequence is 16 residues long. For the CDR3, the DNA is TGTGCCATCAGGGACAGGGACTCGAGCTCCTACAATGAGCAGTCATTC. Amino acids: CAIRDRDSSSYNEQSF.

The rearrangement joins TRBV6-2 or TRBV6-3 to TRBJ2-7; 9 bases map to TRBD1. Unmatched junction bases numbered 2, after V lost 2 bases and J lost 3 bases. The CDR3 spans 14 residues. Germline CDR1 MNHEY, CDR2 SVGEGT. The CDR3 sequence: CASSYDRGGYEQYF. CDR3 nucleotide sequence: TGTGCCAGCAGTTACGACAGGGGGGGCTACGAGCAGTACTTC.

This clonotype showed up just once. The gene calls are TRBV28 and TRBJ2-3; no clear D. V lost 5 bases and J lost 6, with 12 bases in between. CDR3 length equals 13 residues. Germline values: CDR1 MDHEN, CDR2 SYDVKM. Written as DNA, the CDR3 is TGTGCCAGCAGTCTCCTGGCTAGGGATACGCAGTATTTT. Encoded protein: CASSLLARDTQYF.

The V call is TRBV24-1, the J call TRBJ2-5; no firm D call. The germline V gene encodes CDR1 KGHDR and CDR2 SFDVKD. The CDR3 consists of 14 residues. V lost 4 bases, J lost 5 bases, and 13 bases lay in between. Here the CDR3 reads CATSDPTQGETQYF. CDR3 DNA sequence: TGTGCCACCAGTGACCCGACCCAAGGTGAGACCCAGTACTTC.

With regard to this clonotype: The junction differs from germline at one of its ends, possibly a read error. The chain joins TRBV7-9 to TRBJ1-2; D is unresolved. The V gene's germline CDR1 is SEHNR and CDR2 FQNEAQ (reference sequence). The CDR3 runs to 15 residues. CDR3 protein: CASSPLSFPNYGYTF. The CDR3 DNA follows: TGCGCCAGCAGCCCTCTCTCGTTTCCTAACTATGGCTACACCTTC.

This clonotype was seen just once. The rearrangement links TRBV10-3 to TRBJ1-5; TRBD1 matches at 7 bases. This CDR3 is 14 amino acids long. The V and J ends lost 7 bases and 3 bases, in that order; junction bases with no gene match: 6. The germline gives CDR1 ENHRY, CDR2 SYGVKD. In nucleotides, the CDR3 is TGTGCCATCAAGGGGACAGACGACAATCAGCCCCAGCATTTT. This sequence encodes CAIKGTDDNQPQHF.